This T cell receptor beta chain is from a study of human T cells and chemical hapten exposure. At the level of the study: Each patch test put 0.01% DPC on the upper back, and results were read at 6 days. There were per-sample TCR yield variations, arising mainly from small pooled library volume differences. Study-level results: No shift was seen in TCRs above 1 in 1000 frequency with DPC sensitization. Patch test score rose with PT1 expanded TCRs, significant at 8, 16, 32, not 4.

Via MiXCR, TCRdb re-called the RACE reads, giving one row per CDR3 protein. Of tens of thousands of distinct CDR3 sequences listed, roughly a tenth were seen once; the top ten hold roughly 2.2%. Time point given: patch test 1, 2 weeks after DPC sensitization. Treatment reported: therapeutic diphenylcyclopropenone sensitization with weekly scalp DPC. The table lists this clonotype with a few counts. Its antigen is currently unknown. This CDR3 is 12 amino acids long. CDR1 SGDLS and CDR2 YYNGEE come from the germline V gene. V was pared by 0 bases and J by 6 bases, with 5 bases between. The sequence was collected from a man in his forties with alopecia areata. Some clones in this sample may be carry-over from other donors' samples. The chain couples TRBV9 to TRBJ2-3; D ambiguous. Sequenced material: whole blood, taken in connection with sensitization to the hapten diphenylcyclopropenone (DPC). The chain's CDR3 is CASSVVGDTQYF. The CDR3 DNA sequence: TGTGCCAGCAGCGTAGTCGGGGATACGCAGTATTTT.